Listed below are T cell receptor beta chains from one sample, sequenced in a study of Ad26.COV2.S vaccination and SARS-CoV-2 variants. TCRdb keeps only in-frame clones here, not all; method: immunoSEQ multiplex PCR. Among 400,000 to 450,000 clones, around 90% were seen once, and the ten largest hold 12%. The source material was peripheral blood, sampled in a trial of Ad26.COV2.S vaccine versus placebo. These receptors were taken from a person aged 18-60 years who received the Ad26.COV2.S COVID-19 vaccine or a placebo. The CDR3 runs from the conserved cysteine through the conserved F or W. Each record gives: V gene, CDR3 protein.

TRBV6-5 CASRTGQGEQYF
TRBV6-5 CASSSRDRAYGYTF
TRBV7-2 CASSPLNYEQYF
TRBV6-6 CASRQGAGGELFF
TRBV19 CASSMGLYSNQPQHF
TRBV19 CASSIESPRRVADTQYF
TRBV4-1 CASSQVQRSGRLNEQFF
TRBV7-3 CASSLTASSYNEQFF
TRBV20-1 CSASATGIYEQYF
TRBV7-8 CASSPVQGEHEKLFF
TRBV10-1 CASSREGTPYNEQFF
TRBV2 CASSEWHKANTEAFF
TRBV20-1 CSASFGREPSETQYF
TRBV18 CASSPGTVQETQYF
TRBV6-5 CASSRRGDQPQHF
TRBV18 CASSLAGTGVYEQYF
TRBV19 CASRLSGTAGVYEQYF
TRBV5-4 CASSLGTGLISGNTIYF
TRBV15 CATSSGGAGVGEQFF
TRBV28 CASSIQGNTEAFF
TRBV7-8 CASSLAGGVADTQYF
TRBV5-4 CASSPGLVSYEQYF
TRBV6-1 CASSPGGVSPLHF
TRBV19 CASGMVGYTF
TRBV10-2 CASSIGTDSNQPQHF
TRBV9 CASSPRGLAGANTDTQYF
TRBV29-1 CSAQIANSLQHF
TRBV25-1 CASSEPLGQTYGYTF
TRBV19 CASSIRDGGSYNEQFF
TRBV9 CASSVAVGDYEQYF
TRBV5-4 CASRFGSSYNEQFF
TRBV4-1 CASSQNTEAFF
TRBV28 CASARLYSNQPQHF
TRBV4-3 CASSQDLARQGPSGANVLTF
TRBV30 CAWSTPNSNQPQHF
TRBV28 CASSSGSGYEQYF
TRBV11-2 CASSLTGGLTNEKLFF
TRBV30 CAYSGTGGGQPQHF
TRBV6-2/TRBV6-3 CASSYSRTSGKRGQETQYF